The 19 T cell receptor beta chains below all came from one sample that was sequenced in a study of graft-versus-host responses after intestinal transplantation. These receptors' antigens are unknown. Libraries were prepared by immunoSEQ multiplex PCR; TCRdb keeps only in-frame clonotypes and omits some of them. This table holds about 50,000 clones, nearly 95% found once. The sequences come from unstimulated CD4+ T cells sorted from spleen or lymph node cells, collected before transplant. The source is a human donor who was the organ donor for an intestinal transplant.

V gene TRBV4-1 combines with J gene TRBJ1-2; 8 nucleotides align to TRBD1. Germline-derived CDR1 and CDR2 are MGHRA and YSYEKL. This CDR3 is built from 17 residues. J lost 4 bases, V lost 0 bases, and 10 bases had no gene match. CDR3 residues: CASSQEPGRGLPYGYTF. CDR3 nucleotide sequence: TGCGCCAGCAGCCAAGAGCCCGGCAGGGGGCTTCCCTATGGCTACACCTTC.

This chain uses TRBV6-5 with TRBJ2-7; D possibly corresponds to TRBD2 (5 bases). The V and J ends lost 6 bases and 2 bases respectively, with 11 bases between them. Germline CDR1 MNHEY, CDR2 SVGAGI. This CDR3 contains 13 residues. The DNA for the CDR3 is TGTGCCAGCAGCGACGGGGATGCCTACGAGCAGTACTTC. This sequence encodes CASSDGDAYEQYF.

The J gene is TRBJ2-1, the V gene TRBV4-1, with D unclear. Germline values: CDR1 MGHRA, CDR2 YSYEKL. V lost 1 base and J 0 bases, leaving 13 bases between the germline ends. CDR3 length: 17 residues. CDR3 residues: CASSQVGGRYSYNEQFF. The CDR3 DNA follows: TGCGCCAGCAGCCAAGTAGGTGGGCGATACTCCTACAATGAGCAGTTCTTC.

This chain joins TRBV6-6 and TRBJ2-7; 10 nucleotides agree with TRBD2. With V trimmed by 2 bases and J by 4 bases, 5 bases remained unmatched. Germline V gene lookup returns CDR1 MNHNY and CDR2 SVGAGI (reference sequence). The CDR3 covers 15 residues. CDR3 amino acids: CASSYESSGSYEQYF. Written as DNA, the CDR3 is TGTGCCAGCAGTTACGAGTCTAGCGGGAGTTACGAGCAGTACTTC.

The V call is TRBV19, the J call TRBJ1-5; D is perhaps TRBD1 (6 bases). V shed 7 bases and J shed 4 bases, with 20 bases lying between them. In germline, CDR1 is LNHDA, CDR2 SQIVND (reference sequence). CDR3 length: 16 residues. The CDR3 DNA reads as TGTGCCAGTACCACTTGGACAGATGCGGGGAATCAGCCCCAGCATTTT. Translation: CASTTWTDAGNQPQHF.

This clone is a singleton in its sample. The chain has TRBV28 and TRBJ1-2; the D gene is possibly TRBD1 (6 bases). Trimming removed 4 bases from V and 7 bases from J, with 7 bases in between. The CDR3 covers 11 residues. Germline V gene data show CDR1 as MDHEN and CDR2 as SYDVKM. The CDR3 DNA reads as TGTGCCAGCAGTTCAGGGGTTGGCTACACCTTC. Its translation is CASSSGVGYTF.

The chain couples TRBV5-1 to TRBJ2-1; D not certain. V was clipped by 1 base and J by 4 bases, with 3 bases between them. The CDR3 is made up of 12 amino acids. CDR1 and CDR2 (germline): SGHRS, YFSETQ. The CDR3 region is CASSLLYNEQFF. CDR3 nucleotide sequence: TGCGCCAGCAGCTTGTTATACAATGAGCAGTTCTTC.

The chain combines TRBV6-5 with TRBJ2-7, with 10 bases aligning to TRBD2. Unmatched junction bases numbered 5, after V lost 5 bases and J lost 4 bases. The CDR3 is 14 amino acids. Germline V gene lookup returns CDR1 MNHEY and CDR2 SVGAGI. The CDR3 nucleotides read TGTGCCAGCAGTAAGCGGGAGGGTTGGTACGAGCAGTACTTC. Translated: CASSKREGWYEQYF.

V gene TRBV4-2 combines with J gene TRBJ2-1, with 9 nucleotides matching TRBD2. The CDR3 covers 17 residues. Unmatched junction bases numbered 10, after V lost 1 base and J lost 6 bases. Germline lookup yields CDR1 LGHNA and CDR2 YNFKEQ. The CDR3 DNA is TGTGCCAGCAGCCAAGGGGCGATAGCGGGAGTCGGCAATGAGCAGTTCTTC. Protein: CASSQGAIAGVGNEQFF.

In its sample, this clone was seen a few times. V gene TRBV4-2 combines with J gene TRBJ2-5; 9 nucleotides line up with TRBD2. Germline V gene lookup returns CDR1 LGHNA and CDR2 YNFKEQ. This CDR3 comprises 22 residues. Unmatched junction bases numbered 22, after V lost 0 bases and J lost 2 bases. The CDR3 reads CASSQETGPTGSGRNPQETQYF. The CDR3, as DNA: TGTGCCAGCAGCCAAGAGACTGGGCCGACTGGGAGCGGGAGGAACCCACAAGAGACCCAGTACTTC.

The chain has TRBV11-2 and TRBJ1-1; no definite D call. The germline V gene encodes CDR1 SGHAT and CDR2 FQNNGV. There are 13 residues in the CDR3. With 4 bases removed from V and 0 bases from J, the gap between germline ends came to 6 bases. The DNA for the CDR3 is TGTGCCAGCAGCTATGCCCTGAACACTGAAGCTTTCTTT. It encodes CASSYALNTEAFF.

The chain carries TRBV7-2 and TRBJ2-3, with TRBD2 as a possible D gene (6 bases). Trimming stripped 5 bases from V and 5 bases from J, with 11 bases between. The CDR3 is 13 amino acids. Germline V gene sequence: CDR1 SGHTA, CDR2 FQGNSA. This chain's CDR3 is CASSVRREDTQYF. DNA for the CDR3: TGTGCCAGCAGCGTAAGGAGGGAAGATACGCAGTATTTT.

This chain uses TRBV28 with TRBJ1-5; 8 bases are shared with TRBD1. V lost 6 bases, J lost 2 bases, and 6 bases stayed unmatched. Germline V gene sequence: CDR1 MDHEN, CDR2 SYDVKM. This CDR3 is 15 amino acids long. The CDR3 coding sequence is TGTGCCAGCAGCCTCAGGGGGCCCGGCAATCAGCCCCAGCATTTT. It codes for CASSLRGPGNQPQHF.

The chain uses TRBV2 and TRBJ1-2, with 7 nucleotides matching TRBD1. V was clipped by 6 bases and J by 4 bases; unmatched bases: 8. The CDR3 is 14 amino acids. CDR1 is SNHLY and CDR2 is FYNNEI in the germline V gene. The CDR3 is CASRGTVQFYGYTF. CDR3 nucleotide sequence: TGTGCCAGCAGGGGGACAGTACAGTTCTATGGCTACACCTTC.

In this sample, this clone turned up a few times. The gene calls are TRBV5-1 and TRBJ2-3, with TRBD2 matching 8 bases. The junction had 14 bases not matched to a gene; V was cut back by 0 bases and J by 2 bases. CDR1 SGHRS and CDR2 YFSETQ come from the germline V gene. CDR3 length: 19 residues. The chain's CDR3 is CASSLAGGESKTHTDTQYF. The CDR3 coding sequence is TGCGCCAGCAGCTTGGCGGGAGGGGAGAGTAAGACACACACAGATACGCAGTATTTT. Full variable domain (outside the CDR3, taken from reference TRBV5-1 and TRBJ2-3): KAGVTQTPRYLIKTRGQQVTLSCSPISGHRSVSWYQQTPGQGLQFLFEYFSETQRNKGNFPGRFSGRQFSNSRSEMNVSTLELGDSALYLCASSLAGGESKTHTDTQYFGPGTRLTVL.

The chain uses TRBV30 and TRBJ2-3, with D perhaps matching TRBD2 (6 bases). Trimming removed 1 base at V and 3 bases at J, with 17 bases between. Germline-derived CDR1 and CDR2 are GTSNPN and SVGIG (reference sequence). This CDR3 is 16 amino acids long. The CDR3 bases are TGTGCCTGGAGTGCGGGGCTAGCGAGAATTACAGATACGCAGTATTTT. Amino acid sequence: CAWSAGLARITDTQYF.

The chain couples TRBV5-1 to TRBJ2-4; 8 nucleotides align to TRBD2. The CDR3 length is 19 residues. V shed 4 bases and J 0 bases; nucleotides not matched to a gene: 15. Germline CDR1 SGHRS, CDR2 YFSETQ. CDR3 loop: CASSPGLEDSRLAKNIQYF. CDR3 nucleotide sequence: TGCGCCAGCAGCCCGGGACTAGAAGATTCCCGATTAGCCAAAAACATTCAGTACTTC.

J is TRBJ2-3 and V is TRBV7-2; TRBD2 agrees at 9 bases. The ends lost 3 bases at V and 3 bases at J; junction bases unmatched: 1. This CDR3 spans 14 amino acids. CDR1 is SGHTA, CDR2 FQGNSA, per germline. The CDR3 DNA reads TGTGCCAGCAGCTTTACTAGCGGGACAGATACGCAGTATTTT. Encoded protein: CASSFTSGTDTQYF.

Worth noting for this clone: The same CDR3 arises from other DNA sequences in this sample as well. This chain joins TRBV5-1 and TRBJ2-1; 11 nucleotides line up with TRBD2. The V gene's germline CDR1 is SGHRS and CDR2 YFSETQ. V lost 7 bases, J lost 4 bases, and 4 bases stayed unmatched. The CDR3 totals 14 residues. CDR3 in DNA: TGCGCCAGCTCACTAGCGGGAGCTTACAATGAGCAGTTCTTC. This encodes CASSLAGAYNEQFF.